The clone carrying this TCR beta chain was observed at least ten times. Its antigen is not known. Trimming cost V 2 bases and J 5 bases, with 10 bases left between them. The CDR3 sequence is 15 residues long. Germline V gene sequence: CDR1 SEHNR, CDR2 FQNEAQ (reference sequence). RNA transcripts yielded amplified TCR beta CDR3 regions. In the first round, RT-PCR was carried out with HTBI primers, and a multiplex PCR formed the second round. MiXCR, run by TCRdb on the multiplex PCR reads, gives a single entry per CDR3 protein. The repertoire includes 400,000 or so distinct CDR3 sequences, approximately 17% of them detected once, and 2.4% sits in the top ten. These data are taken from a study of Graves' ophthalmopathy and Graves' hyperthyroidism. Study findings and constraints: Sensitivity reached 87.88% and specificity almost 83% for a 13-signature model separating ophthalmopathy from stable hyperthyroidism.

Material for sequencing was peripheral blood. This chain uses TRBV7-9 with TRBJ1-6; D is unresolved. The clonotype comes from an adult woman with stable Graves' hyperthyroidism. Here the CDR3 reads CASSLPAAHNSPLHF. CDR3 in DNA: TGTGCCAGCAGCTTACCGGCAGCCCATAATTCACCCCTCCACTTT.